What follows describes a single T cell receptor beta chain. Its antigen is unknown. The data stem from a study of cytomegalovirus exposure and HLA in healthy donors. Study in general: Of all 400 or so donors who were genotyped, 80% to 85% belonged to the Caucasian-associated ancestry cluster. Study conclusions and caveats: As a later analysis revealed, the rate of TCR association differed by HLA locus, with DRB1 most and HLA-C fewest. There were around 160 TCR beta chains listed as cytomegalovirus-associated. TCR beta V- and J-gene trimming was later associated with a missense DCLRE1C variant.

The PCR had 60 Vbeta and 13 Jbeta primers. Method: immunoSEQ multiplex PCR; TCRdb's copy keeps in-frame clones and lacks some. The table lists 130,000 or so clones, roughly 8.6% of them singletons, with 6% in the top ten. Per the germline V gene, CDR1 is KGHSH and CDR2 is LQKENI. V was pared by 2 bases and J by 4 bases, with 9 bases between. The CDR3 runs to 13 residues. The specimen was PBMCs. The rearrangement joins TRBV18 to TRBJ2-7; tentative D call: TRBD1 (6 bases). This receptor was identified in a woman in her thirties or forties in good health and CMV-seropositive. CDR3 in amino acids: CASSPSRGYEQYF. The CDR3 DNA reads as TGTGCCAGCTCACCATCCAGGGGTTACGAGCAGTACTTC.